This T cell receptor (beta chain) emerged from a study of blood T cell repertoires in COVID-19. The length of the CDR3 is 14 residues. The germline V gene has CDR1 KGHDR and CDR2 SFDVKD. Trimming removed 3 bases at V and 6 bases at J, with 13 bases between. The data were produced by immunoSEQ multiplex PCR, yet TCRdb's version contains in-frame clones alone and is incomplete. The table lists a few hundred thousand clones, 75% to 90% of them singletons. The receptor comes from a woman aged 60-75 years with acute or convalescent COVID-19. The chain recombines TRBV24-1 with TRBJ1-2; no clear D gene. Sequencing was performed on peripheral blood. CDR3 DNA: TGTGCCACCAGTGATATAGGAGGGTCGAATGGCTACACCTTC. Encoded protein: CATSDIGGSNGYTF.